This paragraph covers one T cell receptor (beta chain) sequence. Its target is not known. Trimming left V 5 bases short and J 2 bases short, with 15 bases between. CDR3 length equals 15 residues. This entry belongs to a study of Graves' ophthalmopathy and Graves' hyperthyroidism. Ophthalmopathy was moderately-to-severely active, CAS at least 3, NOSPECS at least 4, lasting under 3 months. Broader study findings: Blood shared most expanded thyroid clonotypes above 0.001 frequency.

For repertoire sequencing, the TCR beta CDR3 regions were amplified from RNA transcripts. RT-PCR in the first round used HTBI primers; a second-round multiplex PCR followed. TCRdb ran MiXCR on the multiplex PCR reads and lists one entry per CDR3 protein. The sample holds 150,000 to 200,000 distinct CDR3 sequences, about two fifths seen once. The gene calls are TRBV12-3 or TRBV12-4 and TRBJ1-1, with D maybe TRBD1 (6 bases). The TCR originated in a man younger than 40 with Graves' ophthalmopathy. Sequencing was done on a sample of peripheral blood. The CDR3 region is CASSTPTGSNTEAFF. The CDR3 DNA sequence: TGTGCCAGCAGTACCCCGACAGGATCAAACACTGAAGCTTTCTTT.